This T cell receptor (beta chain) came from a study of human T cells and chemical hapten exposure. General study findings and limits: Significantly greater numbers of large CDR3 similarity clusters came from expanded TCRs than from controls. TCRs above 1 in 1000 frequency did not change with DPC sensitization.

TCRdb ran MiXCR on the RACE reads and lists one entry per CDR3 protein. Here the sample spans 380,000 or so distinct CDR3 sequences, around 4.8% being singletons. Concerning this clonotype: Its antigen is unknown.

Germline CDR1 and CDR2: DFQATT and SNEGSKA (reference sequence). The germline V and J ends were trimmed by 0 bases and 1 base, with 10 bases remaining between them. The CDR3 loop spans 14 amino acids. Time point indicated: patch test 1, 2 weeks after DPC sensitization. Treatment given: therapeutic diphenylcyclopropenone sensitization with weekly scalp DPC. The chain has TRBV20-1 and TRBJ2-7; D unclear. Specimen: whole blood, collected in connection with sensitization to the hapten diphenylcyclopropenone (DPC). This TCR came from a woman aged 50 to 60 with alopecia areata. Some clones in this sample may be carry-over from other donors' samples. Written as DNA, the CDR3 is TGCAGTGCTAGAGATCGCGGCCGATCCTACGAGCAGTACTTC. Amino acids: CSARDRGRSYEQYF.